This TCR beta chain was sequenced during a study of T cells in Graves' hyperthyroidism and ophthalmopathy. Looking at the study overall: Once the initial diagnosis was made, peripheral blood was obtained before any treatment.

CDR3 length: 11 amino acids. Germline V CDR1 and CDR2: GTSNPN, SVGIG (reference sequence). V was cut by 3 bases and J by 5 bases, with 7 bases left in between. This clonotype was seen more than once but under ten times. The target antigen is unknown. TCR beta CDR3 regions were amplified from RNA transcripts. Researchers ran a first-round RT-PCR on the TCR CDR3 using the HTBI primer set. TCRdb reprocessed the multiplex PCR reads with MiXCR, giving one entry per CDR3 protein. Of around 490,000 distinct CDR3 sequences in the sample, 20% are singletons; the top ten hold over 45%. Broader study findings: From stable hyperthyroidism, ophthalmopathy was separated by a 13 V-J model.

Orbital computed tomography, thyroid ultrasound, serum thyroxine and TRAb, and clinical symptoms together informed the diagnoses. The receptor's source is a man in his forties with Graves' ophthalmopathy. The J gene is TRBJ2-5, the V gene TRBV30; no reliable D call. The sequencing input was blood. CDR3 sequence: CAWSEGETQYF. The CDR3 coding sequence is TGTGCCTGGAGCGAAGGGGAGACCCAGTACTTC.